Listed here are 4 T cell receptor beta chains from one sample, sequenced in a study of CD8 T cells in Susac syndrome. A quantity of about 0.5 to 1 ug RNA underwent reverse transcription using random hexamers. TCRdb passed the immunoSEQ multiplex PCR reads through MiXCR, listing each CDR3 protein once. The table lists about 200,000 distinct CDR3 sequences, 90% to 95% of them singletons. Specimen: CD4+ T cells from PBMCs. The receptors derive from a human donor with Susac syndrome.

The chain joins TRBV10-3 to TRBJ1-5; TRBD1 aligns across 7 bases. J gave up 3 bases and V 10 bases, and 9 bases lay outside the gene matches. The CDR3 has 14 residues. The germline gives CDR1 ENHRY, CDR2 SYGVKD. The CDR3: CATHMGTDNQPQHF. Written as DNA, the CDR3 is TGTGCCACCCATATGGGGACAGACAATCAGCCCCAGCATTTT.

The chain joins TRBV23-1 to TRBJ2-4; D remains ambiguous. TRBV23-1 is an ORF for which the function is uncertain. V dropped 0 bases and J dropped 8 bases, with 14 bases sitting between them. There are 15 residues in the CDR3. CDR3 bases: TGCGCCAGCAGTCAATCCATGGGCAAATGGGACATTCAGTACTTC. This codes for CASSQSMGKWDIQYF.

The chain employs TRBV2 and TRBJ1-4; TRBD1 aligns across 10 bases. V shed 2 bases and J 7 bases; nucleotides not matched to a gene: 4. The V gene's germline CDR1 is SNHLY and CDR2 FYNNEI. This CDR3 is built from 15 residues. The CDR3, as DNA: TGTGCCAGCAGTGAAAGGGGACAGGGGACTGAAAAACTGTTTTTT. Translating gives CASSERGQGTEKLFF.

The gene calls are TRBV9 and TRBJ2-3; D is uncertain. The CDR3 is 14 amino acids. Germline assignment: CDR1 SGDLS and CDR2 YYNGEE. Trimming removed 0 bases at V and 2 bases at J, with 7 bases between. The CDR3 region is CASSVGGDTDTQYF. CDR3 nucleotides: TGTGCCAGCAGCGTAGGAGGAGACACAGATACGCAGTATTTT.